This entry lists 6 T cell receptor beta chains sequenced from one sample in a study of early T cells in non-severe SARS-CoV-2 infection. From the 5' RACE reads, TCRdb called clonotypes with MiXCR, one entry per CDR3 protein. The repertoire includes around 89,000 distinct CDR3 sequences, roughly 15% of them detected once, and less than 0.6% sits in the top ten. Sequencing was performed on whole blood. These receptors were collected from an adult who was a healthcare worker with PCR-confirmed SARS-CoV-2 infection or an uninfected control (not recorded which).

The chain is built from TRBV7-6 and TRBJ2-1; D perhaps matches TRBD1 (5 bases). V dropped 5 bases and J dropped 4 bases, with 15 bases sitting between them. This CDR3 is built from 15 residues. CDR1 and CDR2 from the germline V gene are SGHVS and FNYEAQ. CDR3 in DNA: TGTGCCAGCAGCCCCGCCCCAGGGCTGTACAATGAGCAGTTCTTC. This sequence encodes CASSPAPGLYNEQFF.

This clonotype showed up many times. The chain employs TRBV6-1 and TRBJ2-2, with D possibly TRBD1 on 6 matching bases. The V and J ends lost 1 base and 6 bases respectively, with 9 bases between them. Germline CDR1 is MNHNS and CDR2 is SASEGT. The CDR3 covers 14 residues. The CDR3 DNA is TGTGCCAGCAGTGAAGTAAAGGGGGCCGGGGAGCTGTTTTTT. Protein sequence: CASSEVKGAGELFF.

Remarks on this clonotype: A single base separates this from a much larger clone, so it may be a read error. The chain uses TRBV25-1 and TRBJ1-1, with D unresolved. Trimming took off 1 base at V and 1 base at J, with 10 bases between the two ends. The germline gives CDR1 MGHDK, CDR2 SYGVNS. The CDR3 covers 15 residues. In nucleotides, the CDR3 is TGTGCCAGCAGTGAATTAAAATCGGGGAACACTGAAGCTTTCTTT. Its translation: CASSELKSGNTEAFF.

The gene calls are TRBV2 and TRBJ2-1; D is unclear. Germline V gene data show CDR1 as SNHLY and CDR2 as FYNNEI. The ends were cut back, 3 bases at V and 7 bases at J, with 13 bases in the middle. The CDR3 spans 14 residues. CDR3 region: CASSEGRLINEQFF. Here the CDR3 DNA reads TGTGCCAGCAGTGAGGGCAGGCTGATAAATGAGCAGTTCTTC.

This clonotype was seen ten or more times. The chain recombines TRBV7-6 with TRBJ1-1; tentative D call: TRBD1 (5 bases). This CDR3 region has 14 residues. CDR1 is SGHVS, CDR2 FNYEAQ, per germline. Deletions cut 4 bases from V and 5 bases from J, with 14 bases between. DNA of the CDR3: TGTGCCAGCAGCTCGGTGAGGGGATTAACTGAAGCTTTCTTT. Protein product: CASSSVRGLTEAFF.

This clonotype was seen more than once but under ten times. The chain combines TRBV13 with TRBJ1-3, with D uncertain. Trimming took 5 bases from V and 5 from J, leaving 7 bases between them. Germline values: CDR1 PRHDT, CDR2 FYEKMQ (reference sequence). This CDR3 comprises 12 residues. CDR3 sequence: CASSLTRNTIYF. As DNA, the CDR3 is TGTGCCAGCAGCCTAACCCGAAACACCATATATTTT.